This record covers a single TCR beta chain. Its target is not known. Thyroid surgery was preceded by no treatment in any patient. Germline V gene lookup returns CDR1 SGHRS and CDR2 YFSETQ. V shed 5 bases and J shed 10 bases, with 18 bases lying between them. The CDR3 loop spans 14 amino acids. These data come from a study of metastatic and nonmetastatic thyroid tumors. TCRdb re-clonotyped the PCR reads through MiXCR. The sample shows approximately 84,000 clones, about 15% of them seen only once. Whole-study results and caveats: Across blood and tumor, TCR beta diversity in malignant thyroid tumors was reportedly significantly higher than in benign nodules.

The chain is built from TRBV5-1 and TRBJ1-4, with a tentative D call TRBD1 (5 bases). Sequenced input: blood. This clonotype originated in a female donor with papillary thyroid cancer or a benign thyroid nodule (not recorded which). Some clones in this sample may be carry-over from other donors' samples. CDR3 region: CASSSDSSYGKLFF. The CDR3 region has the DNA TGCGCCAGCAGTTCTGACAGCTCTTATGGAAAACTGTTTTTT.